Listed below are T cell receptor beta chains from one sample, sequenced in a study of long-term antiretroviral therapy in people with HIV. Generated by immunoSEQ multiplex PCR, the TCRdb table keeps only in-frame clones and is missing some. The sample lists under 30,000 clones; roughly 89% were seen once. This sample comprised unsorted PBMCs, obtained 1.8 years before starting antiretroviral therapy. These receptors were taken from a man aged 50-59 years with HIV. Each CDR3 is given with its conserved first and last residue. Each record gives: V gene, J gene, D gene, clone size, CDR3 protein, CDR3 DNA. D genes are given only for firm matches. Rows give clone size only sometimes, using once, few, many, or a class for an expanded clone.

v_call: TRBV9
j_call: TRBJ1-2
d_call: TRBD1
clone_size: .
cdr3_aa: CASSVTGTGEGYTF
cdr3_nt: TGTGCCAGCAGCGTAACCGGGACAGGGGAAGGCTACACCTTC

v_call: TRBV19
j_call: TRBJ1-1
d_call: TRBD1
clone_size: .
cdr3_aa: CASSISWGQGSTEAFF
cdr3_nt: TGTGCCAGTAGTATTTCTTGGGGACAGGGGAGCACTGAAGCTTTCTTT

v_call: TRBV5-1
j_call: TRBJ1-6
d_call: .
clone_size: .
cdr3_aa: CASSMLGGISYSPLHF
cdr3_nt: TGCGCCAGCAGCATGCTAGGGGGGATTTCGTATTCACCCCTCCACTTT

v_call: TRBV7-9
j_call: TRBJ2-7
d_call: TRBD1
clone_size: .
cdr3_aa: CASSLDGTGIAYEQYF
cdr3_nt: TGTGCCAGCAGCTTAGACGGGACAGGGATCGCCTACGAGCAGTACTTC

v_call: TRBV21-1
j_call: TRBJ2-2
d_call: .
clone_size: once
cdr3_aa: CANGGRQGHTGELFF
cdr3_nt: TGTGCCAACGGGGGGAGACAGGGTCACACCGGGGAGCTGTTTTTT

v_call: TRBV2
j_call: TRBJ2-1
d_call: .
clone_size: few
cdr3_aa: CASSEYSPGGQFF
cdr3_nt: TGTGCCAGCAGTGAGTACAGCCCCGGAGGTCAGTTCTTC

v_call: TRBV10-1
j_call: TRBJ2-3
d_call: .
clone_size: .
cdr3_aa: CASSDVTEDTQYF
cdr3_nt: TGCGCCAGCAGTGATGTTACGGAAGATACGCAGTATTTT

v_call: TRBV5-1
j_call: TRBJ1-1
d_call: .
clone_size: .
cdr3_aa: CASSSLSGGRSTEAFF
cdr3_nt: TGCGCCAGCAGCTCCCTAAGCGGGGGCCGGAGCACTGAAGCTTTCTTT

v_call: TRBV2
j_call: TRBJ2-5
d_call: .
clone_size: once
cdr3_aa: CASSGTGSQMGTQYF
cdr3_nt: TGTGCCAGCAGTGGGACCGGGAGCCAAATGGGGACCCAGTACTTC

v_call: TRBV28
j_call: TRBJ1-1
d_call: .
clone_size: .
cdr3_aa: CASSVQGSTEAFF
cdr3_nt: TGTGCCAGCAGTGTGCAGGGGAGCACTGAAGCTTTCTTT

v_call: TRBV6-1
j_call: TRBJ1-1
d_call: TRBD1
clone_size: .
cdr3_aa: CASLRDRGTEAFF
cdr3_nt: TGTGCCAGCCTCCGGGACAGGGGCACTGAAGCTTTCTTT

v_call: TRBV29-1
j_call: TRBJ2-7
d_call: .
clone_size: .
cdr3_aa: CSGITTGAYEQYF
cdr3_nt: TGCAGCGGCATCACGACGGGGGCCTACGAGCAGTACTTC

v_call: TRBV5-6
j_call: TRBJ1-3
d_call: .
clone_size: .
cdr3_aa: CASSFWGVASGNTIYF
cdr3_nt: TGTGCCAGCAGCTTTTGGGGGGTTGCCTCTGGAAACACCATATATTTT

v_call: TRBV28
j_call: TRBJ1-5
d_call: .
clone_size: few
cdr3_aa: CASRKGNQPQHF
cdr3_nt: TGTGCCAGCCGCAAGGGCAATCAGCCCCAGCATTTT

v_call: TRBV19
j_call: TRBJ1-5
d_call: TRBD1
clone_size: few
cdr3_aa: CASMTGFQPQHF
cdr3_nt: TGTGCCAGTATGACAGGGTTTCAGCCCCAGCATTTT

v_call: TRBV7-3
j_call: TRBJ2-1
d_call: .
clone_size: few
cdr3_aa: CASSFGQSSYNEQFF
cdr3_nt: TGTGCCAGCAGCTTTGGACAGAGCTCCTACAATGAGCAGTTCTTC

v_call: TRBV18
j_call: TRBJ1-5
d_call: TRBD1
clone_size: .
cdr3_aa: CASSPRTGAGQPQHF
cdr3_nt: TGTGCCAGCTCACCGCGAACAGGGGCCGGTCAGCCCCAGCATTTT

v_call: TRBV6-6
j_call: TRBJ2-7
d_call: .
clone_size: .
cdr3_aa: CASSREEGEQYF
cdr3_nt: TGTGCCAGCAGTCGAGAGGAGGGGGAGCAGTACTTC

v_call: TRBV6-1
j_call: TRBJ1-5
d_call: .
clone_size: .
cdr3_aa: CASRRDYQPQHF
cdr3_nt: TGTGCCAGCAGGCGGGACTATCAGCCCCAGCATTTT

v_call: TRBV7-9
j_call: TRBJ1-2
d_call: .
clone_size: .
cdr3_aa: CASSSIALRQDTF
cdr3_nt: TGTGCCAGCAGCTCCATCGCTTTAAGACAGGACACCTTC

v_call: TRBV28
j_call: TRBJ2-7
d_call: .
clone_size: once
cdr3_aa: CASQGATRGREQYF
cdr3_nt: TGTGCCAGTCAAGGGGCAACTCGGGGAAGGGAGCAGTACTTC

v_call: TRBV2
j_call: TRBJ1-2
d_call: .
clone_size: .
cdr3_aa: CASSEFRTGGDGYTF
cdr3_nt: TGTGCCAGCAGCGAATTTAGAACGGGTGGTGATGGCTACACCTTC

v_call: TRBV7-3
j_call: TRBJ1-1
d_call: .
clone_size: few
cdr3_aa: CASSLDSITEAFF
cdr3_nt: TGTGCCAGCAGCTTAGACAGCATCACTGAAGCTTTCTTT

v_call: TRBV6-5
j_call: TRBJ1-1
d_call: .
clone_size: .
cdr3_aa: CASTLGTSTEAFF
cdr3_nt: TGTGCCAGCACCCTAGGTACCAGCACTGAAGCTTTCTTT

v_call: TRBV6-1
j_call: TRBJ2-5
d_call: TRBD2
clone_size: .
cdr3_aa: CASSDGGTSGGGVKTQYF
cdr3_nt: TGTGCCAGCAGTGACGGCGGGACTAGCGGGGGGGGCGTGAAGACCCAGTACTTC

v_call: TRBV5-1
j_call: TRBJ2-3
d_call: TRBD1
clone_size: .
cdr3_aa: CASSSGQVTDTQYF
cdr3_nt: TGCGCCAGCAGCTCGGGACAGGTCACAGATACGCAGTATTTT

v_call: TRBV5-6
j_call: TRBJ2-7
d_call: .
clone_size: .
cdr3_aa: CASSFGYEQYF
cdr3_nt: TGTGCCAGCAGCTTCGGCTACGAGCAGTACTTC

v_call: TRBV5-1
j_call: TRBJ2-7
d_call: .
clone_size: .
cdr3_aa: CASSFDNYSYEQYF
cdr3_nt: TGCGCCAGCAGCTTTGACAACTACTCCTACGAGCAGTACTTC

v_call: TRBV5-1
j_call: TRBJ1-4
d_call: .
clone_size: .
cdr3_aa: CASSRRAGSNEKLFF
cdr3_nt: TGCGCCAGCAGCCGGCGGGCGGGTTCTAATGAAAAACTGTTTTTT

v_call: TRBV18
j_call: TRBJ2-6
d_call: .
clone_size: .
cdr3_aa: CASSPSGANVLTF
cdr3_nt: TGTGCCAGCTCACCCAGTGGGGCCAACGTCCTGACTTTC

v_call: TRBV5-4
j_call: TRBJ2-4
d_call: TRBD1
clone_size: .
cdr3_aa: CASSKQGARNIQYF
cdr3_nt: TGTGCCAGCAGCAAACAGGGGGCGAGGAACATTCAGTACTTC

v_call: TRBV7-2
j_call: TRBJ2-7
d_call: .
clone_size: .
cdr3_aa: CASSLHRRYEQYF
cdr3_nt: TGTGCCAGCAGTCTCCATCGACGGTACGAGCAGTACTTC